This entry is about one TCR beta chain. The data originate from a study of blood T cell repertoires in COVID-19. Study information: PBMCs, B-cell-depleted T cells, or T cells were the source of the cDNA or gDNA that made up the material.

Germline V gives CDR1 LGHDT, CDR2 YNNKEL (reference sequence). This CDR3 contains 15 residues. The junction had 3 bases not matched to a gene; V was cut back by 4 bases and J by 2 bases. Clones were sequenced by immunoSEQ multiplex PCR, and TCRdb holds only the in-frame ones, with some missing. Counted here are about 99,000 clones, more than 75% occurring once; the ten biggest clones make up 26%. The receptor was derived from a man aged 55 to 70 with acute or convalescent COVID-19. The specimen sequenced was peripheral blood. The chain links TRBV3-1 (or the pseudogene TRBV3-2) to TRBJ2-3; 10 bases are shared with TRBD2. The CDR3 DNA reads TGTGCCAGCAGCCCTAGCGGGAGAGACACAGATACGCAGTATTTT. This encodes CASSPSGRDTDTQYF.